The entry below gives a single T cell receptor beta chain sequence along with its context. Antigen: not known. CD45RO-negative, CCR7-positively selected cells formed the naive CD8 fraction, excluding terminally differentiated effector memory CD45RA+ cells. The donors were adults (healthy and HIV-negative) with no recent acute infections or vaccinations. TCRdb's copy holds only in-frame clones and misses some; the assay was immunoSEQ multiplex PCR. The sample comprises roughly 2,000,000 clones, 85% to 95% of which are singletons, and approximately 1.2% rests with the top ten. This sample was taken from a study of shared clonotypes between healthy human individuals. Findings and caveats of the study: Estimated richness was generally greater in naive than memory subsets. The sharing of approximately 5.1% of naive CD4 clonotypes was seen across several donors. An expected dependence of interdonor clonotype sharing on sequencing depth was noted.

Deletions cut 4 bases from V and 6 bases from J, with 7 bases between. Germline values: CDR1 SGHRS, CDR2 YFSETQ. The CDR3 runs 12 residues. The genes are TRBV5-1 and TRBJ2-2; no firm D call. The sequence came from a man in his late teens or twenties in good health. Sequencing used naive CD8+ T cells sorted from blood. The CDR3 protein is CASSLQAGELFF. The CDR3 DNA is TGCGCCAGCAGCCTCCAGGCCGGGGAGCTGTTTTTT.